This T cell receptor beta chain comes out of a study of spatial heterogeneity in lung cancer. TCRdb re-analysed the 5' RACE reads in MiXCR, keeping a single row per CDR3 protein. Among over 95,000 distinct CDR3 sequences listed, roughly a tenth were seen once. This CDR3 is built from 14 residues. Germline V gene data show CDR1 as WNHNN and CDR2 as SYGVQD (reference sequence). Trimming shortened V by 2 bases and J by 8 bases, and 15 bases separated the two germline ends. This sample's time point: blood at routine non-recurrence follow-up after resection. This sample comprised PBMCs, obtained at follow-up. This clonotype was sampled from a female donor with early-stage non-small cell lung cancer. The V and J genes are TRBV10-1 and TRBJ1-1; D is unresolved. Here the CDR3 reads CASSEASLPDEAFF. CDR3 nucleotides: TGCGCCAGCAGTGAGGCCAGTTTACCCGACGAAGCTTTCTTT.